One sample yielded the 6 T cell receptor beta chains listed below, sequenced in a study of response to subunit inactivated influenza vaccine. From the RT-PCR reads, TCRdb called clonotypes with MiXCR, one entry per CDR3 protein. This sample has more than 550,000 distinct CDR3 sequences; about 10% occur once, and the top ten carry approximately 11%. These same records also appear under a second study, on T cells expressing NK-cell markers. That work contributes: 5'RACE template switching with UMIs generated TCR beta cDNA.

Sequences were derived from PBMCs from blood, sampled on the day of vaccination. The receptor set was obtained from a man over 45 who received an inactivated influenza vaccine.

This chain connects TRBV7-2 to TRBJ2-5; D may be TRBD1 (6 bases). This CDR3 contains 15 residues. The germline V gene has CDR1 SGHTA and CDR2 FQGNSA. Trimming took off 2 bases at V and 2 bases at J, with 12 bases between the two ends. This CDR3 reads CASSLRTGSQETQYF. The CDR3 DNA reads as TGTGCCAGCAGCTTACGAACAGGGTCGCAAGAGACCCAGTACTTC.

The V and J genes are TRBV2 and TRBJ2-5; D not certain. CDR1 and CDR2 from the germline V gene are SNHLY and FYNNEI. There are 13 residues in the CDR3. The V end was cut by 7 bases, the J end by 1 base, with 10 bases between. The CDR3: CASTGRAQETQYF. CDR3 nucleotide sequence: TGTGCCAGCACTGGAAGGGCCCAAGAGACCCAGTACTTC. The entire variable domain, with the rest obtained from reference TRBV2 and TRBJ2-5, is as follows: EPEVTQTPSHQVTQMGQEVILRCVPISNHLYFYWYRQILGQKVEFLVSFYNNEISEKSEIFDDQFSVERPDGSNFTLKIRSTKLEDSAMYFCASTGRAQETQYFGPGTRLLVL.

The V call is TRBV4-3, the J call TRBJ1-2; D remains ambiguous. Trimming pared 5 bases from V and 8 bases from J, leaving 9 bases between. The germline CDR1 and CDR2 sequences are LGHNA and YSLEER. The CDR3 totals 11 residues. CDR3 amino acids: CASSNTGGYTF. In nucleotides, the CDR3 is TGCGCCAGCAGCAATACGGGGGGCTACACCTTC.

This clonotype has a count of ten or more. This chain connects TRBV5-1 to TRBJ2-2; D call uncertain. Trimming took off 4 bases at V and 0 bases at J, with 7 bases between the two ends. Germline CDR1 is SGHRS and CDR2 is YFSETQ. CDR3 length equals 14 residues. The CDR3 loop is CASSQRANTGELFF. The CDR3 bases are TGCGCCAGCAGCCAACGTGCGAACACCGGGGAGCTGTTTTTT.

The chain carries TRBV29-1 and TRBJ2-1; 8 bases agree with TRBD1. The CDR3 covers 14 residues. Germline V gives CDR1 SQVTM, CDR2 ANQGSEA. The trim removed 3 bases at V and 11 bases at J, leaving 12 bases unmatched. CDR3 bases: TGCAGCGTTGATTCTGGGCAGGGGGCGGCTCAGCAGTTCTTC. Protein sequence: CSVDSGQGAAQQFF.

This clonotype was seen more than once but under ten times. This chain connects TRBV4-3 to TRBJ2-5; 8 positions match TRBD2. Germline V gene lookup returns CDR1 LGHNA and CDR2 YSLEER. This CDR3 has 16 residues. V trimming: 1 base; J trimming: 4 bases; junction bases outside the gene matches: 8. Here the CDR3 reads CASSQGSGLGLETQYF. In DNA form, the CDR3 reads TGCGCCAGCAGCCAAGGGTCGGGACTAGGCCTAGAGACCCAGTACTTC.